The entry that follows covers one T cell receptor (beta chain) sequence. Its target is unknown. With 2 bases removed from V and 0 bases from J, the gap between germline ends came to 10 bases. The CDR3 covers 15 residues. Germline CDR1 and CDR2: SGHAT and FQNNGV. The data were obtained in a study of PD-1 blockade in classical Hodgkin lymphoma. Broader study findings: Before treatment, complete responders showed about the same diversity as newly diagnosed patients.

Profiling relied on immunoSEQ multiplex PCR, and the TCRdb table lists in-frame clones only, not all of them. The data contain around 42,000 clones, 70% to 80% of them singletons. With no exception, relapse followed autologous stem cell transplantation in all patients, and brentuximab vedotin exposure varied. Reported best responses ranged across complete response, partial response or progressive disease. The chain carries TRBV11-2 and TRBJ1-1; a possible D gene is TRBD1 (6 bases). The sequencing here drew on peripheral blood mononuclear cells (PBMCs), taken at baseline. The TCR originated in a human donor with classical Hodgkin lymphoma. The CDR3 protein is CASSLSTGMNTEAFF. The CDR3 coding sequence is TGTGCCAGCAGCTTATCTACAGGGATGAACACTGAAGCTTTCTTT.